This TCR beta chain came from a study of blood T cell repertoires in COVID-19. For the study at large: The United States, Italy and Spain were the sources of the acute and convalescent COVID-19 samples. Sample material is recorded as cDNA or gDNA derived from T cells, B-cell-depleted T cells, or PBMCs.

This clone was counted at least ten times. TCRdb's copy holds only in-frame clones and misses some; the assay was immunoSEQ multiplex PCR. This table has 180,000 or so clones, around 85% appearing once. This CDR3 comprises 13 residues. V lost 5 bases and J lost 7, with 9 bases in between. The sequence was obtained from a man aged 55 to 69 who had recovered from COVID-19. Sequencing used peripheral blood. The J gene is TRBJ1-6, the V gene TRBV12-3 or TRBV12-4; no clear D gene. The CDR3 sequence is CASSPRSNSPLHF. In DNA form, the CDR3 reads TGTGCCAGCAGTCCCCGGTCGAATTCACCCCTCCACTTT.